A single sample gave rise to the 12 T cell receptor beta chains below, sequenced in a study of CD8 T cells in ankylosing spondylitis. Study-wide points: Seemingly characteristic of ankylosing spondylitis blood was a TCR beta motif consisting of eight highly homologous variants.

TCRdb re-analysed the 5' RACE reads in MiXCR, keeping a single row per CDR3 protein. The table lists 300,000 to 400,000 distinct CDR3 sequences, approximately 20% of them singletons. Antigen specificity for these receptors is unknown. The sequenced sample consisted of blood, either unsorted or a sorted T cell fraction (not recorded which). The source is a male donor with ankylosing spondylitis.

The CDR3 region has the DNA TGCAGCGTGCAGGCCAGCTATGGCTACACCTTC. Amino acid sequence: CSVQASYGYTF. The V call is TRBV29-1, the J call TRBJ1-2, with D unclear. Trimming removed 6 bases from V and 4 bases from J, with 9 bases in between. Germline-derived CDR1 and CDR2 are SQVTM and ANQGSEA. There are 11 residues in the CDR3.

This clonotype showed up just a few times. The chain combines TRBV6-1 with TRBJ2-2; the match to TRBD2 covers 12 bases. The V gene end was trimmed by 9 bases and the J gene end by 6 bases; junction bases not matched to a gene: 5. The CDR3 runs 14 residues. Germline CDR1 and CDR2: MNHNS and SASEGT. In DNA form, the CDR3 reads TGTGCCAGTAGACTAGCGGGAGATGCCGGGGAGCTGTTTTTT. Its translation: CASRLAGDAGELFF.

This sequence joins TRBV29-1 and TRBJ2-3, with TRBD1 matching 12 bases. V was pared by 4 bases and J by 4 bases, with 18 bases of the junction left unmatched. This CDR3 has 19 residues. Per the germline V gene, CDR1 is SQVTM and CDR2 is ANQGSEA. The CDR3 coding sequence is TGCAGCGTTGGAAGGGGGGCCAGCGGGACAGGGGGCCGGGCAGATACGCAGTATTTT. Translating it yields CSVGRGASGTGGRADTQYF.

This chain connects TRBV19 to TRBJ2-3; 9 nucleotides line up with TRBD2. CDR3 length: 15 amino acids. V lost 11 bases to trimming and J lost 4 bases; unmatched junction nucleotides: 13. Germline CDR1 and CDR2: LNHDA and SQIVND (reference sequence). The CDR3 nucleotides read TGTGCCGTATCCTATAGCGGGAGTTTCCCAGATACGCAGTATTTT. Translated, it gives CAVSYSGSFPDTQYF.

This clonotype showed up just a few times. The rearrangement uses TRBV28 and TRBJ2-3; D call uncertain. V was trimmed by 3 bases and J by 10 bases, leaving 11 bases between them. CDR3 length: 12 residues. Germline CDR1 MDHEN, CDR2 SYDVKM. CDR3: CASSFPPSAQYF. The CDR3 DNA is TGTGCCAGCAGTTTTCCCCCTTCCGCGCAGTATTTT.

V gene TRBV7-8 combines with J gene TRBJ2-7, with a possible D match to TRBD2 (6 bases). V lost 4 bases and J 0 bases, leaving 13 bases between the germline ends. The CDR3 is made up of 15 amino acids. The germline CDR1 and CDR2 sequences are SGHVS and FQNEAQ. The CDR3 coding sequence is TGTGCCAGCAGCTCCTCTAGCGAAAACTCCTACGAGCAGTACTTC. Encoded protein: CASSSSSENSYEQYF.

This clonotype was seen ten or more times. CDR3 in amino acids: CASSLDSQETQYF. The CDR3 DNA follows: TGCGCCAGCAGCCTGGACAGCCAGGAGACCCAGTACTTC. The chain carries TRBV5-1 and TRBJ2-5; tentative D call: TRBD1 (6 bases). This CDR3 is 13 amino acids long. Germline V CDR1 and CDR2: SGHRS, YFSETQ. V lost 4 bases, J lost 5 bases, and 12 bases lay in between.

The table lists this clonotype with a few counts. The CDR3 nucleotides read TGCGCCAGCAGCTACCAGGCGGAGACCCAGTACTTC. It is translated as CASSYQAETQYF. The J gene is TRBJ2-5, the V gene TRBV5-1; D uncertain. Germline CDR1 and CDR2: SGHRS and YFSETQ. CDR3 length equals 12 residues. Trimming left V 3 bases short and J 5 bases short, with 8 bases between.

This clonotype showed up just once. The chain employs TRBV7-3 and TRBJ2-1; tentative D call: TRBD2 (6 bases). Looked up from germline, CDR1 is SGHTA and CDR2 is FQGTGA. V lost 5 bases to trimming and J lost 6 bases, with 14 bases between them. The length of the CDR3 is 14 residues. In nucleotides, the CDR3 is TGTGCCAGCAGCCCAGGCGCGGGGCTCAATGAGCAGTTCTTC. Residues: CASSPGAGLNEQFF.

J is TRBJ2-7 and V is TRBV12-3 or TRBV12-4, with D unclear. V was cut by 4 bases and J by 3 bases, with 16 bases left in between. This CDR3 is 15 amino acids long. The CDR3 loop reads CASSSRYGLLYEQYF. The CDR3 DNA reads TGTGCCAGCAGTTCCCGATATGGCCTACTCTACGAGCAGTACTTC.

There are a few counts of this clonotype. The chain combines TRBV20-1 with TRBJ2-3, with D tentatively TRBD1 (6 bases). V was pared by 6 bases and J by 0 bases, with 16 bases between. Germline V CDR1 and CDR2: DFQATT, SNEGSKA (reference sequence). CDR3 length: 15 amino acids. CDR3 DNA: TGCAGTGCAACGACAGGCGAGGCTAGCACAGATACGCAGTATTTT. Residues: CSATTGEASTDTQYF.

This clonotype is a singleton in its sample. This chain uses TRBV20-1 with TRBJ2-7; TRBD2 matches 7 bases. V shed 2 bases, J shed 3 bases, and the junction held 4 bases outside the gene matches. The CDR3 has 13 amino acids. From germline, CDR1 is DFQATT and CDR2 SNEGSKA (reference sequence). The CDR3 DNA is TGCAGTGCTAGAAGCGGGACTCACTACGAGCAGTACTTC. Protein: CSARSGTHYEQYF.